The source of this TCR beta chain is a study of blood T cell repertoires in COVID-19. As for the study in general: Acute and convalescent COVID-19 specimens originated in the United States, Italy and Spain. Nucleic acid was either cDNA or gDNA, and it came from T cells, B-cell-depleted T cells, or PBMCs.

Study processing details: From reference gene primer amplification, estimates of nucleated cell counts were derived. Sequencing was performed with immunoSEQ multiplex PCR; in TCRdb, only in-frame clones are kept and a portion is missing. V, J and clone size reflect that table, while D and trimming were determined from the DNA. This table has approximately 90,000 clones, around 86% appearing once. CDR1 SGHTA and CDR2 FQGNSA come from the germline V gene. The V segment lost 5 bases and the J segment 5 bases; nucleotides outside the gene matches: 15. The CDR3 spans 18 residues. The chain carries TRBV7-2 and TRBJ2-1; 10 positions match TRBD2. This clonotype was sampled from a man aged 60 to 69 with COVID-19, enrolled during active disease. Sequencing input: peripheral blood. CDR3 coding DNA: TGTGCCAGCAGCCCTCCGACTCTAGCGGGAGAGTGGGACAATGAGCAGTTCTTC. This translates into CASSPPTLAGEWDNEQFF.